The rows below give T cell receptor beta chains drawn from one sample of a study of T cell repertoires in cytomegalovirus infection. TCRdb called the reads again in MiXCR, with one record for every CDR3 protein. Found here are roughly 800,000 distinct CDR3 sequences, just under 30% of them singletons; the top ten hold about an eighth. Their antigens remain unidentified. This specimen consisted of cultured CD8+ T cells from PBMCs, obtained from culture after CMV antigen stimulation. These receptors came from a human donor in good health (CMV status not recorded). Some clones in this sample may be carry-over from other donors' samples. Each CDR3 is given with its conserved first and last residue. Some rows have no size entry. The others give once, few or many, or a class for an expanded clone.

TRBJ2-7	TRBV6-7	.	CASSTHPGTREQYF
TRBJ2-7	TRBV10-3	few	CAISDFAGTGSYEQYF
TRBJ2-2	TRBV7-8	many	CASSLAVSPNTGELFF
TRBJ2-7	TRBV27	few	CASSFPGRYHEQYF
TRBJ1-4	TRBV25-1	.	CASSGSRFNEKLFF
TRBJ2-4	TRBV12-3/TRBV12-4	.	CASSNSDSYVGIQYF
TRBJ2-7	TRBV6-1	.	CASSAGTSKLYEQYF
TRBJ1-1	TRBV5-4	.	CASSSRAGWTEAFF
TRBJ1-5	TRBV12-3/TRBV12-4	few	CASSWSVEEAGSNQPQHF
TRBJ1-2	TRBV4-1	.	CASSQGGEGYTF
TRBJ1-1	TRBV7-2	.	CASSTRQGEAFF
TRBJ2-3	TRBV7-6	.	CASSTPESTDTQYF
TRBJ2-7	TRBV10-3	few	CAISESGTDYEQYF
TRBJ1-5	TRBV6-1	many	CATLDRYNQPQHF
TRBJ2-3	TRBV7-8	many	CASSLERPSGVSTDTQYF
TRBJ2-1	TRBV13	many	CASSLSLASNEQFF
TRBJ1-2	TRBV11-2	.	CASSEDPSNYGYTF
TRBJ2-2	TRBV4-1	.	CASSQDFENTLNTGELFF
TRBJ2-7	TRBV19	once	CASISPGNEQYF
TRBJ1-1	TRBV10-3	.	CASAQNTEAFF
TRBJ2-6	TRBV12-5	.	CASGFSKQDSGANVLTF
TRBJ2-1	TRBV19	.	CASTYQGYNEQFF
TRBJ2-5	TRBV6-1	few	CASSPLAGGLLYQETQYF
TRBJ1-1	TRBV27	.	CASSLSPLILMNTEAFF
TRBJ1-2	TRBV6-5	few	CASSYSIYITGRLSGYTF
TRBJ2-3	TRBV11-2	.	CASSQGRGGTDTQYF
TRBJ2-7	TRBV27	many	CASSSPGQGAYEQYF
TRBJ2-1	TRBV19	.	CASTMGTGVINEQFF
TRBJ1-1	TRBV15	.	CATRGGTEAFF
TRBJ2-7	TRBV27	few	CASSHSTGGNEQYF
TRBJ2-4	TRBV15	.	CATSRATGDIQYF
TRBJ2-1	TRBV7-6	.	CASSWAETYNEQFF
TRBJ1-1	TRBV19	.	CASSIPSGTGWTEAFF
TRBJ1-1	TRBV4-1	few	CASSQDHGEVHTEAFF
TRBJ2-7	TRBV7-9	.	CASSCRDRGLEQYF
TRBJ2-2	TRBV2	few	CASITRGGTGELFF
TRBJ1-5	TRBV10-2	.	CASQRQGRNQPQHF
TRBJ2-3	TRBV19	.	CASSDFSTDTQYF
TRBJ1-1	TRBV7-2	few	CASRSRTGPKNTEAFF
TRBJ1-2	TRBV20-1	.	CSAMGQGNYGYTF
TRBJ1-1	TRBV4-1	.	CASSLHREAEAFF
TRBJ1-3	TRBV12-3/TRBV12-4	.	CASSQGGGNTIYF
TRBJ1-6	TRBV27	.	CASSPPGFYNSPLHF
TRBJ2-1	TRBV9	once	CASSVEGGGTGNTEQFF
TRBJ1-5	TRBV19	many	CASSLGTVSNQPQHF
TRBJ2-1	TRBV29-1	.	CSVTLGAGDNEQFF
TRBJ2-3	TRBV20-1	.	CSATSGLAGGLTDTQYF